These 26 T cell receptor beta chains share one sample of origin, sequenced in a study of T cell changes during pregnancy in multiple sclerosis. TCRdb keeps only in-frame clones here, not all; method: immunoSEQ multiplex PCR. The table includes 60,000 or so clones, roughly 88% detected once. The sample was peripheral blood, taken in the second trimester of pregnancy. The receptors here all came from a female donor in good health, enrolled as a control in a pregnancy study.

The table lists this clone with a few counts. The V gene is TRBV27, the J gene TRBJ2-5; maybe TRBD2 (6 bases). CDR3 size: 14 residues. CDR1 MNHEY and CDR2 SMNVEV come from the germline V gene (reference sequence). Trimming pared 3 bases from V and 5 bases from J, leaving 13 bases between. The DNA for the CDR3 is TGTGCCAGCAGTTTCAGCGGGCTCATTGAGACCCAGTACTTC. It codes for CASSFSGLIETQYF.

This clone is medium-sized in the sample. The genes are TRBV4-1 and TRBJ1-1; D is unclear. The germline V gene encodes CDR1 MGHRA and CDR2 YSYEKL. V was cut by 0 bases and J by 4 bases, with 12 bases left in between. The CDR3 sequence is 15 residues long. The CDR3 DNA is TGCGCCAGCAGCCAAGATCTAATCATCGGCACTGAAGCTTTCTTT. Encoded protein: CASSQDLIIGTEAFF.

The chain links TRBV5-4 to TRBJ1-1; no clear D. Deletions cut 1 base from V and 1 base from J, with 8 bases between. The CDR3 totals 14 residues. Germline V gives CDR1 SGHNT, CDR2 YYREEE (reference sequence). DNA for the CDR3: TGTGCCAGCAGCTTGCGGGTCCCGAACACTGAAGCTTTCTTT. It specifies CASSLRVPNTEAFF.

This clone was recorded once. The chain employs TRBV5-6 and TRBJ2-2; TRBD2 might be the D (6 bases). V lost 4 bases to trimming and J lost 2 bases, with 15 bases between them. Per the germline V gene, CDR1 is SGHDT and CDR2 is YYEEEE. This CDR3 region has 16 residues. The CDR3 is CASSIQARGNTGELFF. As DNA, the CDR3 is TGTGCCAGCAGCATACAGGCGCGGGGAAACACCGGGGAGCTGTTTTTT.

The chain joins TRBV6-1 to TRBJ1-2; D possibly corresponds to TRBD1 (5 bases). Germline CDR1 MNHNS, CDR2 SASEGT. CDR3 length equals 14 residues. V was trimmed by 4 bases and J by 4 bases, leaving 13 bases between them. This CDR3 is CASSVSRVGYGYTF. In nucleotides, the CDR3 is TGTGCCAGCAGTGTGTCCAGGGTTGGCTATGGCTACACCTTC.

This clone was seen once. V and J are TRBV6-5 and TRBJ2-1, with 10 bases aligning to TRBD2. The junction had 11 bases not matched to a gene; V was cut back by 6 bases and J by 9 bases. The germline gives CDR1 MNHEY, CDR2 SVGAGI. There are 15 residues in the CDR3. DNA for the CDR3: TGTGCCAGCAGGATACAGCGGGGGGGCCGTGTTGAGCAGTTCTTC. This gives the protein CASRIQRGGRVEQFF.

CDR3 amino acids: CASSSGTASYEQYF. The CDR3 bases are TGTGCCAGCAGCTCCGGGACTGCGTCCTACGAGCAGTACTTC. The V call is TRBV7-9, the J call TRBJ2-7; D is possibly TRBD2 (6 bases). The CDR3 length is 14 residues. Trimming cost V 4 bases and J 1 base, with 11 bases left between them. Germline CDR1 SEHNR, CDR2 FQNEAQ (reference sequence). Together with reference TRBV7-9 and TRBJ2-7, the CDR3 gives the full variable domain: DTGVSQNPRHKITKRGQNVTFRCDPISEHNRLYWYRQTLGQGPEFLTYFQNEAQLEKSRLLSDRFSAERPKGSFSTLEIQRTEQGDSAMYLCASSSGTASYEQYFGPGTRLTVT.

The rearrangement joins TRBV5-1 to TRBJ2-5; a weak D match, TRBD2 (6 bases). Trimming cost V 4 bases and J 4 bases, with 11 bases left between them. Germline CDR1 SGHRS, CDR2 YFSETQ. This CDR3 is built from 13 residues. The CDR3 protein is CASSGREVETQYF. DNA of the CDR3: TGCGCCAGCAGCGGCAGGGAGGTAGAGACCCAGTACTTC.

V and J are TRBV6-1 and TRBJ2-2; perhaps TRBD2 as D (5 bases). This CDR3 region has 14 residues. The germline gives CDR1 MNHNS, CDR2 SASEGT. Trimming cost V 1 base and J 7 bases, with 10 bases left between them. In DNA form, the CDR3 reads TGTGCCAGCAGTGAAGTCCCAGCGGACGGGGAGCTGTTTTTT. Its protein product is CASSEVPADGELFF.

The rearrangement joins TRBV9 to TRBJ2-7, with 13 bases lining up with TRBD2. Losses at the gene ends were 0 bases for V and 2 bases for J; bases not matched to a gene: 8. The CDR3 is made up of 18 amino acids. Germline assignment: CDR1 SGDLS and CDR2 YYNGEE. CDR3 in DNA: TGTGCCAGCAGCGTAGGTCCTTTAACTAGCGGGAGGGCCTACGAGCAGTACTTC. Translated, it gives CASSVGPLTSGRAYEQYF. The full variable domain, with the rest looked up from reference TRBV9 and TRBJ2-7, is DSGVTQTPKHLITATGQRVTLRCSPRSGDLSVYWYQQSLDQGLQFLIQYYNGEERAKGNILERFSAQQFPDLHSELNLSSLELGDSALYFCASSVGPLTSGRAYEQYFGPGTRLTVT.

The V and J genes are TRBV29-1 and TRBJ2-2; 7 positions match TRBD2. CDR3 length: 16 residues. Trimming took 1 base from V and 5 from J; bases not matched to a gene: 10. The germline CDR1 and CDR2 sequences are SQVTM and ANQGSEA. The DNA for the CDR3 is TGCAGCGTTGAAGTTGCGGGAGAGGCGGGAACCGGGGAGCTGTTTTTT. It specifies CSVEVAGEAGTGELFF.

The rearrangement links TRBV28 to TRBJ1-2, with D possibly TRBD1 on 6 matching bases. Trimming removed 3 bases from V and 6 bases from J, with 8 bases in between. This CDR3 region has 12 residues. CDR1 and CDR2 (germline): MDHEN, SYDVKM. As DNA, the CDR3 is TGTGCCAGCAGTTTCAACAGGGATGGCTACACCTTC. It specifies CASSFNRDGYTF.

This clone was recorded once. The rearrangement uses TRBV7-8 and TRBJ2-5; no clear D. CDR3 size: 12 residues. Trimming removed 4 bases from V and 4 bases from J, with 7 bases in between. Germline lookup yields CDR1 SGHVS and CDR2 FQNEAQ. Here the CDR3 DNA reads TGTGCCAGCAGCTCCCACGGAGAGACCCAGTACTTC. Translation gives CASSSHGETQYF.

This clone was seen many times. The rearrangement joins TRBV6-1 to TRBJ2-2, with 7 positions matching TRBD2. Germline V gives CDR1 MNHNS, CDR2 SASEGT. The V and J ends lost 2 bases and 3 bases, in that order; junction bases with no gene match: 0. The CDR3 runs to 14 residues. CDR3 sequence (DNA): TGTGCCAGCAGTGAACTAGCGGACACCGGGGAGCTGTTTTTT. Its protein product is CASSELADTGELFF.

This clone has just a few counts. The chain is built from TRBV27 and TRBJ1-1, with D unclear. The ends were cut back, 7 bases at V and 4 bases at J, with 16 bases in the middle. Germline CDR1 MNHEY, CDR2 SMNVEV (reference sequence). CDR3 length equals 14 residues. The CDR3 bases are TGTGCCAGCACCATACACCCGCTGGCCACTGAAGCTTTCTTT. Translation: CASTIHPLATEAFF.

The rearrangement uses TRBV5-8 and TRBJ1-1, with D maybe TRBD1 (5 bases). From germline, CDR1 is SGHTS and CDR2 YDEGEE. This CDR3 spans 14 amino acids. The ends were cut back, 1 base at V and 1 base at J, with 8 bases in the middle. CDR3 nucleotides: TGTGCCAGCAGCTTGTGGGGGGGGAACACTGAAGCTTTCTTT. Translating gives CASSLWGGNTEAFF.

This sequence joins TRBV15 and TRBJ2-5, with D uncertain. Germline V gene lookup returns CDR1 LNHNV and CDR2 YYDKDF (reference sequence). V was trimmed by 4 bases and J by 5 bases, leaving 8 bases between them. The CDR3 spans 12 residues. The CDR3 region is CATSNGLETQYF. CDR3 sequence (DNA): TGTGCCACCAGCAACGGTTTGGAGACCCAGTACTTC.

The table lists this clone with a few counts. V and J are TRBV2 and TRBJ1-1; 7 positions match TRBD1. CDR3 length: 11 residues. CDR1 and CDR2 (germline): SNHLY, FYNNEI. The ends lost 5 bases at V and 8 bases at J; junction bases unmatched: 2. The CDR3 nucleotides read TGTGCCAGCAGTTGGGACAGAGAAGCTTTCTTT. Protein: CASSWDREAFF.

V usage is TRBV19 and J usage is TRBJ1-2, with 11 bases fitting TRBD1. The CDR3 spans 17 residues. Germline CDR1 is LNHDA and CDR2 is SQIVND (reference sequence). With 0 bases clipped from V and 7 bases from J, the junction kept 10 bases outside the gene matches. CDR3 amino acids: CASSIDLGQGVSRGYTF. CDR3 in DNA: TGTGCCAGTAGTATAGACCTGGGACAGGGGGTGTCGCGTGGCTACACCTTC.

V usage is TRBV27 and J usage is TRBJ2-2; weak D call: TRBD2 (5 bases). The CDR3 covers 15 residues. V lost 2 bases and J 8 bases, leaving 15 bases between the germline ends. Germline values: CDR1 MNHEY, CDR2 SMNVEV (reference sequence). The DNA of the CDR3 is TGTGCCAGCAGTTTACTGGACTGGGGTAGGGGGGAGCTGTTTTTT. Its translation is CASSLLDWGRGELFF.

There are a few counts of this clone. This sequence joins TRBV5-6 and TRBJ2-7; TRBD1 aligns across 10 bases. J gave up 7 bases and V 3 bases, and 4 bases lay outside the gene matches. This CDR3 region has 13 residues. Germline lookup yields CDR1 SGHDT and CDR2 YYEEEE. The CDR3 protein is CASSWDRGGEQYF. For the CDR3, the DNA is TGTGCCAGCAGCTGGGACAGGGGTGGGGAGCAGTACTTC. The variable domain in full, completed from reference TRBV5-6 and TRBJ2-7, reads DAGVTQSPTHLIKTRGQQVTLRCSPKSGHDTVSWYQQALGQGPQFIFQYYEEEERQRGNFPDRFSGHQFPNYSSELNVNALLLGDSALYLCASSWDRGGEQYFGPGTRLTVT.

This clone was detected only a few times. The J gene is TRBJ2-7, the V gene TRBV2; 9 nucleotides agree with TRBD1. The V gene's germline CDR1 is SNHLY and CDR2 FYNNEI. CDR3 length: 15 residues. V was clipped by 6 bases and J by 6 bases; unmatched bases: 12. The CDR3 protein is CASSETGTGYSEQYF. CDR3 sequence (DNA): TGTGCCAGCAGCGAAACCGGGACAGGGTACAGCGAGCAGTACTTC.

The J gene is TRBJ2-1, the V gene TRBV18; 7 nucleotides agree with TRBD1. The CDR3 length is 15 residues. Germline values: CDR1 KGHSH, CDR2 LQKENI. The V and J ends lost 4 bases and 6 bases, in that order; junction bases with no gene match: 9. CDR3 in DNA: TGTGCCAGCTCACGACCCGGGACAGAGGGCAATGAGCAGTTCTTC. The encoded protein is CASSRPGTEGNEQFF. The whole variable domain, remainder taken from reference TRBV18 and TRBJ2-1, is NAGVMQNPRHLVRRRGQEARLRCSPMKGHSHVYWYRQLPEEGLKFMVYLQKENIIDESGMPKERFSAEFPKEGPSILRIQQVVRGDSAAYFCASSRPGTEGNEQFFGPGTRLTVL.

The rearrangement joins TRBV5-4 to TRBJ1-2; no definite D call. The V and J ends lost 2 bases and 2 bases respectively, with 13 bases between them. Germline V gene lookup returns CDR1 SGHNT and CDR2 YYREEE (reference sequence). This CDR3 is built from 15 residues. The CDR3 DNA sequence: TGTGCCAGCAGCTTCTCTCAGGTGATAAACTATGGCTACACCTTC. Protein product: CASSFSQVINYGYTF.

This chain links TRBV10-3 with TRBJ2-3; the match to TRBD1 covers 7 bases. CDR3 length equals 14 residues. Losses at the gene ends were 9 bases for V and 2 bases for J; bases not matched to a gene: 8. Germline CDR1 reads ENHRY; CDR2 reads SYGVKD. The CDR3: CAITTGPLTDTQYF. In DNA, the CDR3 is TGTGCCATTACGACAGGGCCACTCACAGATACGCAGTATTTT.

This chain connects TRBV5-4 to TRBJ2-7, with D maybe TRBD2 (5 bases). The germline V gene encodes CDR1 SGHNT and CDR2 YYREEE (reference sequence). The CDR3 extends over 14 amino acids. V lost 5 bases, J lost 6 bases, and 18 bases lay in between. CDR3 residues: CASSPRGSRLEQYF. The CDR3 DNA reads TGTGCCAGCAGTCCCCGGGGTAGTCGGCTCGAGCAGTACTTC.